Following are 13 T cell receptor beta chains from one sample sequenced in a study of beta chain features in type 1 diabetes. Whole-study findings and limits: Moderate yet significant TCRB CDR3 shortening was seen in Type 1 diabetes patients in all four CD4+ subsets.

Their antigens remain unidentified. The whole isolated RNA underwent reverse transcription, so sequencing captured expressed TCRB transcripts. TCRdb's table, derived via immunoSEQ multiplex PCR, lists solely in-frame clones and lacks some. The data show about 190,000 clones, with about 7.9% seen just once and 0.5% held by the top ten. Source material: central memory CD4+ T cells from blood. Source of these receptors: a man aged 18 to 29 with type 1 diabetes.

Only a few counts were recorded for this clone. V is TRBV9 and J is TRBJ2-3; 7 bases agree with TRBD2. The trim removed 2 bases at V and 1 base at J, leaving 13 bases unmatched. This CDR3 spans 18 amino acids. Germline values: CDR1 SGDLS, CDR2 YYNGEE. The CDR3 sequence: CASSVGLTGGSGTDTQYF. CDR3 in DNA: TGTGCCAGCAGCGTTGGGTTGACGGGAGGTAGCGGCACAGATACGCAGTATTTT.

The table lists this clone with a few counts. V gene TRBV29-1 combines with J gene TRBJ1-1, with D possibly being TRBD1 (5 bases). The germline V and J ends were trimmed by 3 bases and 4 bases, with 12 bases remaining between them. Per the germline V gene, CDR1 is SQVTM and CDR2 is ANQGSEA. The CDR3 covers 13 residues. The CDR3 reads CSVEGQAGTEAFF. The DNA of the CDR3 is TGCAGCGTTGAGGGGCAAGCCGGCACTGAAGCTTTCTTT.

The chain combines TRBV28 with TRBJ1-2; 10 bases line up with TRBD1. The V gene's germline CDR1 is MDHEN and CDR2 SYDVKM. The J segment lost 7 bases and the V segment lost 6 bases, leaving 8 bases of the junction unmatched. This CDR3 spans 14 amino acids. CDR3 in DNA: TGTGCCAGCAGGACACCGGGACAGGGGTCTGGCTACACCTTC. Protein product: CASRTPGQGSGYTF.

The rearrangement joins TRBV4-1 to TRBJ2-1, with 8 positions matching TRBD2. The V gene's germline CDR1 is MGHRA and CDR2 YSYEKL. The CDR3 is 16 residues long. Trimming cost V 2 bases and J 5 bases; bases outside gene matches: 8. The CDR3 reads CASSQPGGPKDNEQFF. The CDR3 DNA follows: TGCGCCAGCAGCCAACCGGGAGGGCCTAAAGACAATGAGCAGTTCTTC.

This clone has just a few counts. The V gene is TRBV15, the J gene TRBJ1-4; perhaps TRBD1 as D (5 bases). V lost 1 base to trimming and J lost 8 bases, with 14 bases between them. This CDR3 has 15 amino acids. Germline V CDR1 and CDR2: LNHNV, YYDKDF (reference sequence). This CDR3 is CATSRGGVPIEKLFF. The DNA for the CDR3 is TGTGCCACCAGCAGAGGGGGGGTGCCAATCGAAAAACTGTTTTTT.

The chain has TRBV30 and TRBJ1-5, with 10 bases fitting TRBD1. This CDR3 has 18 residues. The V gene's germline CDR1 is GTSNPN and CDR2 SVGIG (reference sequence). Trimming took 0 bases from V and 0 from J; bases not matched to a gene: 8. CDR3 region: CAWSVAGQGVYSNQPQHF. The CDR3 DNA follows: TGTGCCTGGAGTGTAGCCGGACAGGGGGTTTATAGCAATCAGCCCCAGCATTTT.

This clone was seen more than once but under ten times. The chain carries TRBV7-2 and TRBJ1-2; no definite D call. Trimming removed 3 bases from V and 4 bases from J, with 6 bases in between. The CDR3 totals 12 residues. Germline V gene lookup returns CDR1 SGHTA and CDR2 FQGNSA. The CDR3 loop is CASSLAIYGYTF. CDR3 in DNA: TGTGCCAGCAGCTTGGCCATCTATGGCTACACCTTC.

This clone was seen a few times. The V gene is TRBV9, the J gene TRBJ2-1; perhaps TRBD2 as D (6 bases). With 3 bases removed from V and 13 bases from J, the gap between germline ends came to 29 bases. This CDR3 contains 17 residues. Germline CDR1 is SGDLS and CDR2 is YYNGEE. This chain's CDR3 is CASSAAMGGHRGADQFF. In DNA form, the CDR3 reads TGTGCCAGCAGCGCCGCTATGGGGGGTCATAGGGGAGCGGATCAGTTCTTC.

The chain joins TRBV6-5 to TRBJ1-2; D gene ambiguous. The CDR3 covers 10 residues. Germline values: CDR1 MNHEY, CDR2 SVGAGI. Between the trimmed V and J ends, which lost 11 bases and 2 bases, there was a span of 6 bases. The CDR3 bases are TGTGCCGCGTTCAACTATGGCTACACCTTC. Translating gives CAAFNYGYTF.

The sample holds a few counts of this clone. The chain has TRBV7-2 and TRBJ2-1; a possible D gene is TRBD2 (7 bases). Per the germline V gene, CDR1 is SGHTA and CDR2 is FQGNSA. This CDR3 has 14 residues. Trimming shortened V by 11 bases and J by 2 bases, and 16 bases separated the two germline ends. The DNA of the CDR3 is TGTGCCGTCGGGGGCGGGAGTACCTACAATGAGCAGTTCTTC. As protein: CAVGGGSTYNEQFF.

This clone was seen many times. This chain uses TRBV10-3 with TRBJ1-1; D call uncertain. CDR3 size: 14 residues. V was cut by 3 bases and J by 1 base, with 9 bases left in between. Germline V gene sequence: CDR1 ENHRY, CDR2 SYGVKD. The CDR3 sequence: CAISDKEGNTEAFF. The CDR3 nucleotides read TGTGCCATCAGTGATAAGGAGGGGAACACTGAAGCTTTCTTT.

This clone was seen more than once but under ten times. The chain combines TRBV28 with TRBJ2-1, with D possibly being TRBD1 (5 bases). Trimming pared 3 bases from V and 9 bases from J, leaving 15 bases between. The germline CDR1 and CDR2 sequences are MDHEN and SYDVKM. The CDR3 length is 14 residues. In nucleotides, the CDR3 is TGTGCCAGCAGTTTTGGTATTAGTAGGGGTGAGCAGTTCTTC. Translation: CASSFGISRGEQFF.

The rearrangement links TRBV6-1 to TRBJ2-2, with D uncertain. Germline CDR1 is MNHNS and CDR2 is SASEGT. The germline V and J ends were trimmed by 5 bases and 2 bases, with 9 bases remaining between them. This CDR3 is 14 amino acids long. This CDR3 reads CASSYGINTGELFF. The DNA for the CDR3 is TGTGCCAGCAGTTATGGCATTAACACCGGGGAGCTGTTTTTT.